This T cell receptor beta chain was identified during a study of read filtering for tumor transcriptome and immune sequencing. Study information: Among patients, approximately 17 were male and around 14 female, aged about 47 to 80 (mean around 66). By R-ISS, stages I, II and III held 8, 16 and 7 patients.

General observations from the study: Sorted CD138-negative bone marrow cells were not purified T cells.

A word on this clonotype: The target antigen is unknown.

The library was built from about 0.4 ug RNA with molecular barcoded adaptors for alpha/delta and beta/gamma chains. TCRdb redid the calling of the reads with MiXCR, one entry per CDR3 protein. This sample yields some 24,000 distinct CDR3 sequences, of which roughly 22% are seen a single time; around 47% belongs to the top ten. Germline values: CDR1 SGHTA, CDR2 FQGNSA. The germline V and J ends were trimmed by 5 bases and 0 bases, with 17 bases remaining between them. The CDR3 contains 17 residues. Sequenced material: a population of CD138-negative cells sorted from bone marrow. This chain connects TRBV7-2 to TRBJ1-5; possibly TRBD1 for D (6 bases). The TCR sequence derives from a donor aged 40 or older with multiple myeloma. Here the CDR3 DNA reads TGTGCCAGCAGCATTAACAGGGTCTGGGGTAGCAATCAGCCCCAGCATTTT. It encodes CASSINRVWGSNQPQHF. Full variable domain (remainder filled in from reference TRBV7-2 and TRBJ1-5): GAGVSQSPSNKVTEKGKDVELRCDPISGHTALYWYRQSLGQGLEFLIYFQGNSAPDKSGLPSDRFSAERTGGSVSTLTIQRTQQEDSAVYLCASSINRVWGSNQPQHFGDGTRLSIL.